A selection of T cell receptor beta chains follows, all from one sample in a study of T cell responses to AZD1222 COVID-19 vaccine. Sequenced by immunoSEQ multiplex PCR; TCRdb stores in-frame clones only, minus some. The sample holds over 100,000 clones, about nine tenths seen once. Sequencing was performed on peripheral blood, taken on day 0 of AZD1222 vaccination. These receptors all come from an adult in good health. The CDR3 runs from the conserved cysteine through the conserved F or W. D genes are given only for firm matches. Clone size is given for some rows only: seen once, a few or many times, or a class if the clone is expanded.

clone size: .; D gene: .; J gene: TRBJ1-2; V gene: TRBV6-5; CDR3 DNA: TGTGCCAGCCGAGACAGTTCCTATGGCTACACCTTC; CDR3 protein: CASRDSSYGYTF
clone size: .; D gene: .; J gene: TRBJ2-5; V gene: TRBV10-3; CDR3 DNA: TGTGCCATCAGGCTGGGGGGCCCACAAGAGACCCAGTACTTC; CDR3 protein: CAIRLGGPQETQYF
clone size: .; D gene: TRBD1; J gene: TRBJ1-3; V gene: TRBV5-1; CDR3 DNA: TGCGCCAGCAGCCTGGGACAGAGCTCTGGAAACACCATATATTTT; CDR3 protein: CASSLGQSSGNTIYF
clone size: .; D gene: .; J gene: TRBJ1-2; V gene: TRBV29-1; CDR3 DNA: TGCAGCGTGCGGGGGGGCGAGTATGGCTACACCTTC; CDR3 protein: CSVRGGEYGYTF
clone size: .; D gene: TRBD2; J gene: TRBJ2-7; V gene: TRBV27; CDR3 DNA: TGTGCCAGCAGCCGGTCTAGCGGGGGGGCGAGGGAGCAGTACTTC; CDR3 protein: CASSRSSGGAREQYF
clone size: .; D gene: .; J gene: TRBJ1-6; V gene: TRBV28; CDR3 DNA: TGTGCCAGCACCACCTCCGGCGGAGGGAATTCACCCCTCCACTTT; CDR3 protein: CASTTSGGGNSPLHF
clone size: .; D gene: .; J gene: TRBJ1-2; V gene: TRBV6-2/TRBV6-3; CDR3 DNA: TGTGCCAGCAGTCGATATAACTATGGCTACACCTTC; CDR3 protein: CASSRYNYGYTF
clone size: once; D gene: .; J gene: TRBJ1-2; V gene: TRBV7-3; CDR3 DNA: TGTGCCAGCAGCCCCGGTTGGGGATATGGCTACACCTTC; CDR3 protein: CASSPGWGYGYTF
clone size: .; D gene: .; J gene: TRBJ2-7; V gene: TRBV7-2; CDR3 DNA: TGTGCCAGCAGCTTAGGGGCGGAGATGCCCTCCTACGAGCAGTACTTC; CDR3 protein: CASSLGAEMPSYEQYF
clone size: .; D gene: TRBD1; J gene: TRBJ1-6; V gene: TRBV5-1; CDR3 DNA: TGCGCCAGCAGCCCGGACAGGGCTATCTATAATTCACCCCTCCACTTT; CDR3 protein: CASSPDRAIYNSPLHF
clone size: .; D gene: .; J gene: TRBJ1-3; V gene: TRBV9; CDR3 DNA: TGTGCCAGCAGCCCACGGGGGGTGGCCGGCAGCTCTGGAAACACCATATATTTT; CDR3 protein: CASSPRGVAGSSGNTIYF
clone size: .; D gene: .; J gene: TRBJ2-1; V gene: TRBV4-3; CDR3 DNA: TGCGCCAGCAGCCAGGGAACTCAGGGGCAGAATGAGCAGTTCTTC; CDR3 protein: CASSQGTQGQNEQFF
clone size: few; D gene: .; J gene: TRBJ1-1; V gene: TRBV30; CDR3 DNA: TGTGCCTGGAAGGGAGGGTTGAACACTGAAGCTTTCTTT; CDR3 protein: CAWKGGLNTEAFF
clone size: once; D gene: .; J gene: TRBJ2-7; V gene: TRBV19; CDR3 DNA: TGTGCCAGTAGTATGCTCTGGGGGGGCCCAGACGAGCAGTACTTC; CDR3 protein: CASSMLWGGPDEQYF
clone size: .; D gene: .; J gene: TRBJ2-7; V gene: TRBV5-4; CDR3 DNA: TGTGCCAGCAGCCAGAACTACGAGCAGTACTTC; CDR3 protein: CASSQNYEQYF
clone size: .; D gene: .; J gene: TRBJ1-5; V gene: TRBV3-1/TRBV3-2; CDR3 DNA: TGTGCCAGCAGCAATGGACAGTTCAATCAGCCCCAGCATTTT; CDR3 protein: CASSNGQFNQPQHF
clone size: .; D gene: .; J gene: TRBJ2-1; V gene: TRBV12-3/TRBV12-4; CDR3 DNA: TGTGCCAGCAGTTTATCTTCCGGGAATGAGCAGTTCTTC; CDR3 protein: CASSLSSGNEQFF
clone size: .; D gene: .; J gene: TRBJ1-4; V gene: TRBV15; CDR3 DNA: TGTGCCACCAGCAGAGAAAAGGTTGATAATGAAAAACTGTTTTTT; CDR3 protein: CATSREKVDNEKLFF
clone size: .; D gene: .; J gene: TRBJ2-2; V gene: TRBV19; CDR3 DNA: TGTGCCAGTAGTATAGACGGCGTCACCGGAGGGGAGCTGTTTTTT; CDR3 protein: CASSIDGVTGGELFF
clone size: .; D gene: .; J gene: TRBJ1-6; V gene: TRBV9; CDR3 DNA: TGTGCCAGCAGCAAACAGAATTCACCCCTCCACTTT; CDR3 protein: CASSKQNSPLHF
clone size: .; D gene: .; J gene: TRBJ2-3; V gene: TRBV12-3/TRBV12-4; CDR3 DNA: TGTGCCAGCAGTTTGAGCGACTATACGCAGTATTTT; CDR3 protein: CASSLSDYTQYF
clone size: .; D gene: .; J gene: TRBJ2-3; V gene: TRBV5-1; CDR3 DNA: TGCGCCAGCCGTGTGGGTAGCACAGATACGCAGTATTTT; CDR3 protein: CASRVGSTDTQYF